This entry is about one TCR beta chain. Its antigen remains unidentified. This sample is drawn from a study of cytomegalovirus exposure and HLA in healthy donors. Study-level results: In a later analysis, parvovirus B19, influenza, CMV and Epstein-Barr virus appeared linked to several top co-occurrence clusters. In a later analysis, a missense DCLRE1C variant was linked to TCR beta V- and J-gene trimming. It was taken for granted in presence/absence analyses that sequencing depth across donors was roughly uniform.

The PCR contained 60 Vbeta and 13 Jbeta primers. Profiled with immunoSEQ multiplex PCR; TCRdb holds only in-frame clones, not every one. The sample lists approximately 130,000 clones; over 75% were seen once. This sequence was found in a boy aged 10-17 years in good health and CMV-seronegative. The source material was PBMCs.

As DNA, the CDR3 is TGTGCCAGCAGCTGGGGACAGGGAGGCAATCAGCCCCAGCATTTT. Amino acids: CASSWGQGGNQPQHF. The gene calls are TRBV7-2 and TRBJ1-5; 9 nucleotides match TRBD1. The CDR3 is 15 residues long. The V and J ends lost 4 bases and 2 bases, in that order; junction bases with no gene match: 3. Germline CDR1 and CDR2: SGHTA and FQGNSA.